The 21 T cell receptor beta chains presented below share a single source sample, sequenced in a study of T cell responses to AZD1222 COVID-19 vaccine. The table came from immunoSEQ multiplex PCR; TCRdb's copy has only in-frame clones and leaves some out. The table has around 160,000 clones, around nine tenths seen once. The specimen was peripheral blood, collected on day 0 of AZD1222 vaccination. These receptor sequences come from an adult in good health.

This chain connects TRBV28 to TRBJ1-4; D is uncertain. The length of the CDR3 is 12 residues. The germline V gene encodes CDR1 MDHEN and CDR2 SYDVKM. Between the trimmed V and J ends, which lost 2 bases and 12 bases, there was a span of 10 bases. This CDR3 reads CASSLEGSELFF. The DNA of the CDR3 is TGTGCCAGCAGTTTAGAGGGCTCGGAACTGTTTTTT. The full variable domain, completed using reference TRBV28 and TRBJ1-4, is DVKVTQSSRYLVKRTGEKVFLECVQDMDHENMFWYRQDPGLGLRLIYFSYDVKMKEKGDIPEGYSVSREKKERFSLILESASTNQTSMYLCASSLEGSELFFGSGTQLSVL.

CDR3 sequence reads: CATRGGSEKLFF. The CDR3 nucleotides read TGTGCCACCAGGGGGGGGAGCGAAAAACTGTTTTTT. The chain carries TRBV6-5 and TRBJ1-4; 7 bases are shared with TRBD1. Germline CDR1 reads MNHEY; CDR2 reads SVGAGI. This CDR3 has 12 amino acids. The trim removed 10 bases at V and 8 bases at J, leaving 7 bases unmatched.

V usage is TRBV7-9 and J usage is TRBJ2-2, with a possible D match to TRBD1 (6 bases). V was shortened by 8 bases and J by 4 bases, with 20 bases between the two germline ends. The CDR3 length is 16 residues. Germline CDR1 and CDR2: SEHNR and FQNEAQ (reference sequence). This chain's CDR3 is CASEFPGQPLTGELFF. The CDR3 DNA follows: TGTGCCAGCGAATTTCCGGGACAACCGCTCACCGGGGAGCTGTTTTTT.

The chain is built from TRBV28 and TRBJ1-2; D is unclear. Trimming took off 5 bases at V and 9 bases at J, with 7 bases between the two ends. This CDR3 is built from 10 residues. The germline CDR1 and CDR2 sequences are MDHEN and SYDVKM. The CDR3 nucleotides are TGTGCCAGCAGTGCGTCCAGCTACACCTTC. Its protein is CASSASSYTF.

For the CDR3, the DNA is TGTGCCAGCAGCCTCCAGTCCATGAACACTGAAGCTTTCTTT. This gives the protein CASSLQSMNTEAFF. This chain links TRBV7-2 with TRBJ1-1, with D uncertain. CDR3 size: 14 residues. The V gene's germline CDR1 is SGHTA and CDR2 FQGNSA. The V and J ends lost 5 bases and 0 bases respectively, with 10 bases between them.

The V call is TRBV2, the J call TRBJ2-3, with D unresolved. V was clipped by 4 bases and J by 1 base, with 18 bases between them. There are 17 residues in the CDR3. The germline V gene has CDR1 SNHLY and CDR2 FYNNEI. The DNA of the CDR3 is TGTGCCAGCAGTGTGGGGTCCCTCTCGCGCGGCACAGATACGCAGTATTTT. Residues: CASSVGSLSRGTDTQYF.

V gene TRBV6-5 combines with J gene TRBJ2-2, with D possibly being TRBD2 (6 bases). The CDR3 extends over 14 amino acids. Germline assignment: CDR1 MNHEY and CDR2 SVGAGI. V dropped 2 bases and J dropped 9 bases, with 13 bases sitting between them. Here the CDR3 reads CASSYVGGTRELFF. As DNA, the CDR3 is TGTGCCAGCAGTTACGTCGGGGGTACAAGGGAGCTGTTTTTT.

The chain joins TRBV10-3 to TRBJ2-7; 10 bases line up with TRBD2. Germline assignment: CDR1 ENHRY and CDR2 SYGVKD. V lost 0 bases to trimming and J lost 6 bases; unmatched junction nucleotides: 5. The CDR3 contains 15 residues. CDR3 sequence reads: CAISESNTSGAEQYF. CDR3 bases: TGTGCCATCAGTGAGTCGAACACTAGCGGGGCCGAGCAGTACTTC.

This rearrangement joins TRBV5-1 to TRBJ2-7, with 10 nucleotides matching TRBD1. The CDR3 loop spans 15 amino acids. In germline, CDR1 is SGHRS, CDR2 YFSETQ. Trimming at V came to 2 bases and at J to 7 bases, leaving 9 bases not matched to a gene. The DNA of the CDR3 is TGCGCCAGCAGCTTAGTGACAGGGGGCTCGAGGGAGCAGTACTTC. This translates into CASSLVTGGSREQYF.

The J gene is TRBJ2-3, the V gene TRBV6-2 or TRBV6-3; 11 bases map to TRBD2. V lost 4 bases, J lost 4 bases, and 7 bases stayed unmatched. The germline V gene encodes CDR1 MNHEY and CDR2 SVGEGT. The CDR3 consists of 16 residues. The CDR3 loop reads CASSFRLAGMADTQYF. CDR3 nucleotide sequence: TGTGCCAGCAGTTTTCGACTAGCGGGAATGGCAGATACGCAGTATTTT.

This chain uses TRBV6-2 or TRBV6-3 with TRBJ1-1, with D perhaps matching TRBD1 (6 bases). The CDR3 contains 13 residues. Trimming removed 4 bases from V and 7 bases from J, with 13 bases in between. Looked up from germline, CDR1 is MNHEY and CDR2 is SVGEGT. The CDR3 loop is CASSSERQDEAFF. CDR3 coding DNA: TGTGCCAGCAGTTCCGAGAGACAGGATGAAGCTTTCTTT.

This chain uses TRBV3-1 (or the pseudogene TRBV3-2) with TRBJ2-7, with 8 bases matching TRBD2. Germline V gene lookup returns CDR1 LGHDT and CDR2 YNNKEL (reference sequence). V was clipped by 5 bases and J by 3 bases; unmatched bases: 9. The CDR3 is 15 amino acids. The CDR3 nucleotides are TGTGCCAGCAGCGCACTTACGGGAGGGATCTACGAGCAGTACTTC. Translation: CASSALTGGIYEQYF.

The chain is built from TRBV19 and TRBJ1-2; 11 bases align to TRBD1. The trim removed 10 bases at V and 3 bases at J, leaving 16 bases unmatched. Germline CDR1 LNHDA, CDR2 SQIVND (reference sequence). The CDR3 is 17 amino acids. The DNA for the CDR3 is TGTGCCATTCCGTCCGGGACAGGGGGTAGTGGGGACTATGGCTACACCTTC. Amino acids: CAIPSGTGGSGDYGYTF.

The rearrangement joins TRBV14 to TRBJ1-2, with 7 bases aligning to TRBD1. The CDR3 has 13 amino acids. Trimming at V came to 2 bases and at J to 6 bases, leaving 3 bases not matched to a gene. Germline CDR1 is SGHDN and CDR2 is FVKESK. The DNA of the CDR3 is TGTGCCAGCAGCCAAACAGGGGTCCATGGCTACACCTTC. Protein product: CASSQTGVHGYTF.

In its sample, this clone was seen once. This chain uses TRBV10-3 with TRBJ2-1; D ambiguous. CDR3 size: 12 residues. V was trimmed by 7 bases and J by 9 bases, leaving 13 bases between them. Germline CDR1 reads ENHRY; CDR2 reads SYGVKD. The CDR3: CAINENEGEQFF. CDR3 nucleotides: TGTGCCATCAATGAAAATGAAGGTGAGCAGTTCTTC.

The V gene is TRBV5-6, the J gene TRBJ1-1; 10 positions match TRBD1. There are 19 residues in the CDR3. Trimming took 0 bases from V and 0 from J; bases not matched to a gene: 11. CDR1 and CDR2 (germline): SGHDT, YYEEEE. In DNA, the CDR3 is TGTGCCAGCAGCTTGGTCCAGGGACAGGGGCTATTCTTGAACACTGAAGCTTTCTTT. It is translated as CASSLVQGQGLFLNTEAFF.

V usage is TRBV7-9 and J usage is TRBJ2-5; possibly TRBD2 for D (6 bases). The germline gives CDR1 SEHNR, CDR2 FQNEAQ (reference sequence). V lost 4 bases and J lost 7, with 19 bases in between. The CDR3 is 15 amino acids. The CDR3 is CASSSRTDPGGTQYF. In DNA, the CDR3 is TGTGCCAGCAGCTCCAGGACGGACCCCGGGGGGACCCAGTACTTC.

This chain links TRBV5-8 with TRBJ1-6, with 7 bases that match TRBD1. Trimming took 3 bases from V and 7 from J; bases not matched to a gene: 7. Germline CDR1 SGHTS, CDR2 YDEGEE. The length of the CDR3 is 15 residues. The CDR3 loop reads CASSWEGAVNSPLHF. The DNA for the CDR3 is TGTGCCAGCAGCTGGGAGGGGGCCGTCAATTCACCCCTCCACTTT.

The chain couples TRBV3-1 (or the pseudogene TRBV3-2) to TRBJ2-7; D gene ambiguous. The ends were cut back, 4 bases at V and 1 base at J, with 20 bases in the middle. The CDR3 covers 17 residues. Germline V gives CDR1 LGHDT, CDR2 YNNKEL (reference sequence). CDR3 amino acids: CASSRGPGPQPSYEQYF. CDR3 nucleotide sequence: TGTGCCAGCAGCCGAGGCCCCGGGCCTCAACCTTCCTACGAGCAGTACTTC.

The chain is built from TRBV7-2 and TRBJ2-3; D is uncertain. The CDR3 contains 16 residues. CDR1 is SGHTA and CDR2 is FQGNSA in the germline V gene. With 0 bases removed from V and 4 bases from J, the gap between germline ends came to 14 bases. The CDR3 protein is CASSLAQTAWADTQYF. CDR3 coding DNA: TGTGCCAGCAGCTTAGCGCAAACGGCGTGGGCAGATACGCAGTATTTT.

V and J are TRBV28 and TRBJ2-2, with D tentatively TRBD1 or TRBD2 (6 bases each). CDR1 is MDHEN and CDR2 is SYDVKM in the germline V gene. This CDR3 has 18 residues. V was pared by 1 base and J by 6 bases, with 21 bases between. CDR3 nucleotides: TGTGCCAGCAGTTTATTTTCGCCGAAGGAGGGGGGAGCCGGGGAGCTGTTTTTT. This encodes CASSLFSPKEGGAGELFF.